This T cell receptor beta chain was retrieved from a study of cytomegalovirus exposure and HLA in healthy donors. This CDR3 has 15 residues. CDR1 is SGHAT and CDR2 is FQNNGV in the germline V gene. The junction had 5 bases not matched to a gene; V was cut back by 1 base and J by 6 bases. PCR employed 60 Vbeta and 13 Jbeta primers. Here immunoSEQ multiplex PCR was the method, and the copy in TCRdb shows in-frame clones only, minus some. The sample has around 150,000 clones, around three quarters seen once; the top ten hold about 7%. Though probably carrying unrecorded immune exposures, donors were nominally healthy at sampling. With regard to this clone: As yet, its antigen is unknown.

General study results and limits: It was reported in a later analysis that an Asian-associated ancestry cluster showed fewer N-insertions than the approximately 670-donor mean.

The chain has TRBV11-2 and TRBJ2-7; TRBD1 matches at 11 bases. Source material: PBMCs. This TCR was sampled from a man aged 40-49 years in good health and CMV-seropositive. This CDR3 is CASSLAGQGALEQYF. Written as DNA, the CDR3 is TGTGCCAGCAGCTTAGCCGGACAGGGGGCTCTCGAGCAGTACTTC.